This note documents a single TCR beta chain sequence. These data originate in a study of blood T cell repertoires in COVID-19. Study in general: Collection of acute and convalescent COVID-19 samples took place in the United States, Italy and Spain. In each case, the material was cDNA or gDNA derived from T cells, B-cell-depleted T cells, or PBMCs.

Seattle patient enrollment occurred during active infection, with longitudinal follow-up thereafter. The CDR3 length is 14 residues. V lost 1 base to trimming and J lost 10 bases; unmatched junction nucleotides: 6. The germline CDR1 and CDR2 sequences are LGHNA and YNFKEQ. Study processing details: Nucleated cell counts were estimated from reference gene primer amplification. Using immunoSEQ multiplex PCR, the repertoire was profiled, and TCRdb retains in-frame clones only, with some absent. V, J and clone size were drawn from that table, and D and trimming were deduced from the DNA. The table lists under 450,000 clones, approximately 86% of them singletons.

The source material was peripheral blood. The chain couples TRBV4-2 to TRBJ2-5, with 10 bases fitting TRBD1. This sequence was found in a woman aged 60-70 years with COVID-19, enrolled during active disease. The chain's CDR3 is CASSQGTGGFDQYF. CDR3 nucleotides: TGTGCCAGCAGCCAAGGGACAGGGGGTTTTGACCAGTACTTC.